This record concerns one T cell receptor (beta chain) sequence. Treatment specified: roughly 19 received Ad26.COV2.S at low or high dose, single or two shots; about 5 received placebo; per-sample allocation not given. The samples date from day 63 after the first vaccine or placebo injection. What was given as vaccine was an Ad26 vector encoding Wuhan-strain SARS-CoV-2 spike. Profiled with immunoSEQ multiplex PCR; TCRdb holds only in-frame clones, not every one. This sample has 400,000 to 450,000 clones, with about 90% found just once. This sample was included in a study of Ad26.COV2.S vaccination and SARS-CoV-2 variants. This clonotype originated in a person aged 18 to 59 who received the Ad26.COV2.S COVID-19 vaccine or a placebo. The sequences come from peripheral blood, collected in a trial of Ad26.COV2.S vaccine versus placebo.

The CDR3 spells CASSPRGNYGYTF. The CDR3 coding sequence is TGTGCCAGCAGTCCCCGGGGAAACTATGGCTACACCTTC. This sequence joins TRBV7-9 and TRBJ1-2; D not certain. Germline V gene sequence: CDR1 SEHNR, CDR2 FQNEAQ (reference sequence). The CDR3 is 13 residues long. V lost 6 bases and J lost 2, with 10 bases in between.